This is a list of T cell receptor beta chains from one sample in a study of cytomegalovirus exposure and HLA in healthy donors. Here immunoSEQ multiplex PCR was the method, and the copy in TCRdb shows in-frame clones only, minus some. The sample contains around 150,000 clones, 73% of which appear only once. Source material: PBMCs. These receptors were obtained from a human donor in good health. Both conserved end residues are part of each CDR3. D genes are given only for firm matches. Only some rows state a clone size, as once, few, many or a class for expanded clones.

J,size,V,D,DNA,CDR3
TRBJ2-7,-,TRBV4-1,-,TGCGCCAGCAGCCAAGAGAGTGGAGCGGTCTACGAGCAGTACTTC,CASSQESGAVYEQYF
TRBJ2-7,-,TRBV5-4,-,TGTGCCAGCAGCTTGGCAGGAGACAGAAGATCCTACGAGCAGTACTTC,CASSLAGDRRSYEQYF
TRBJ2-5,-,TRBV7-9,-,TGTGCCAGCAGCTTCGCCCTAGTCGGGGAGACCCAGTACTTC,CASSFALVGETQYF
TRBJ2-6,-,TRBV27,-,TGTGCCAGCAGTTCCTACTCTGGGGCCAACGTCCTGACTTTC,CASSSYSGANVLTF
TRBJ2-1,-,TRBV9,TRBD2,TGTGCCAGCAGCCCGAAAGCGGGACTAATCTACAATGAGCAGTTCTTC,CASSPKAGLIYNEQFF
TRBJ1-2,-,TRBV19,-,TGTGCCAGTACCCCTTCTGGGGGGGCCTATGGCTACACCTTC,CASTPSGGAYGYTF
TRBJ2-1,-,TRBV5-1,-,TGCGCCAGCAGGACAGACAGCTACAATGAGCAGTTCTTC,CASRTDSYNEQFF
TRBJ2-2,-,TRBV30,-,TGTGCCTGGAGTGGCGGAACCGGGGAGCTGTTTTTT,CAWSGGTGELFF
TRBJ1-1,-,TRBV25-1,-,TGTGCCAGCAGTTCTTCCCCGGGGAGCGAAGCTTTCTTT,CASSSSPGSEAFF
TRBJ1-2,-,TRBV5-1,TRBD1,TGCGCCAGCAGTTGGACAGGGGAGGGCGCGTCCCCCTATGGCTACACCTTC,CASSWTGEGASPYGYTF
TRBJ1-2,few,TRBV7-8,TRBD1,TGTGCCAGCAGCTTAGAAGGAGGGGAGACAGGGGAAGGCTACACCTTC,CASSLEGGETGEGYTF
TRBJ1-2,-,TRBV5-1,-,TGCGCCAGCAGCTTGACAGCTAACTATGGCTACACCTTC,CASSLTANYGYTF
TRBJ1-4,-,TRBV13,-,TGTGCCAGCAGCTTCGCAACTAATGAAAAACTGTTTTTT,CASSFATNEKLFF
TRBJ2-4,-,TRBV28,-,TGTGCCAGCACCTCCCTGGAGGGGAGTCTTCGCTTC,CASTSLEGSLRF
TRBJ2-2,-,TRBV10-1,TRBD1,TGCGCCAGCAGTGTGACAGGGGGTTTCTCCGGGGAGCTGTTTTTT,CASSVTGGFSGELFF
TRBJ2-1,few,TRBV6-5,TRBD2,TGTGCCAGCAGTTACCCGGGAGGGGGTACGAATGAGCAGTTCTTC,CASSYPGGGTNEQFF
TRBJ2-3,-,TRBV6-5,TRBD1,TGTGCCACCTCCAGGGACAGGGGTAACCAGCCCCAGTATTTT,CATSRDRGNQPQYF
TRBJ2-7,-,TRBV2,-,TGTGCCAGCGACGATAGAAACTACGAGCAGTACTTC,CASDDRNYEQYF
TRBJ2-7,-,TRBV25-1,TRBD1,TGTGCCAGCAGTGCGGACAGGTTGTACGAGCAGTACTTC,CASSADRLYEQYF
TRBJ2-5,few,TRBV11-3,-,TGTGCCAGCGCCGGCCGGAGCGGATACCAAGAGACCCAGTACTTC,CASAGRSGYQETQYF
TRBJ1-1,-,TRBV7-3,TRBD1,TGTGCCAGCAGCCCGCAGGGGGGCAACTTAGCTTTCTTT,CASSPQGGNLAFF
TRBJ2-7,-,TRBV11-2,-,TGTGCCAGCAGCTTACACCCGTCGGGGTTTGGAATCTACGAGCAGTACTTC,CASSLHPSGFGIYEQYF
TRBJ2-5,once,TRBV5-4,-,TGTGCCAGCAGCTTGGGGGGCCCGGAGACCCAGTACTTC,CASSLGGPETQYF
TRBJ1-1,few,TRBV5-1,TRBD1,TGCGCCAGCAGCCCGGGGACAGGGAACACTGAAGCTTTCTTT,CASSPGTGNTEAFF
TRBJ2-1,few,TRBV7-9,-,TGTGCCAGCAGTCACGTCTTCCAGGGAAATGAGCAGTTCTTC,CASSHVFQGNEQFF
TRBJ2-4,-,TRBV19,TRBD1,TGTGCCAGTAGTGCCTATAGACAGGGGGCCAAAAACATTCAGTACTTC,CASSAYRQGAKNIQYF
TRBJ2-2,-,TRBV9,-,TGTGCCAGCAGCGTAAGGCAGGGGATTAACACCGGGGAGCTGTTTTTT,CASSVRQGINTGELFF
TRBJ1-1,-,TRBV9,-,TGTGCCAGCAGCGTAGGGCGGTACACTGAAGCTTTCTTT,CASSVGRYTEAFF
TRBJ2-7,-,TRBV30,TRBD1,TGTGCCTGGAGTCCAGGACAGGGCTACGAGCAGTACTTC,CAWSPGQGYEQYF
TRBJ1-2,-,TRBV18,-,TGTGCCAGCTCACCACCGGGGGGAATTTATGGCTACACCTTC,CASSPPGGIYGYTF
TRBJ2-2,-,TRBV7-3,-,TGTGCCAGCAGCTTCAGGGGGGTAAACACCGGGGAGCTGTTTTTT,CASSFRGVNTGELFF
TRBJ1-2,-,TRBV25-1,-,TGTGCCAGCAGAGAGTCGGGGTCGAGCTATGGCTACACCTTC,CASRESGSSYGYTF
TRBJ2-3,-,TRBV5-8,-,TGTGCCAGCAGCTTTCGGGGTTCAGATACGCAGTATTTT,CASSFRGSDTQYF
TRBJ2-3,-,TRBV7-2,-,TGTGCCAGCGGGACACGAGCGGAAGATACGCAGTATTTT,CASGTRAEDTQYF
TRBJ1-1,-,TRBV18,-,TGTGCCAGCAACACGGGAGGGGCCGAGAACACTGAAGCTTTCTTT,CASNTGGAENTEAFF
TRBJ2-7,-,TRBV5-1,TRBD1,TGCGCCAGCAGATCAGGGGGTTACGAGCAGTACTTC,CASRSGGYEQYF
TRBJ2-7,-,TRBV5-6,TRBD2,TGTGCCAGCAGCGATATACTAGCGTCCTACGAGCAGTACTTC,CASSDILASYEQYF
TRBJ2-3,-,TRBV7-2,TRBD2,TGTGCCAGCAGCTTAGCGGGGGGGAAAAGTGATACGCAGTATTTT,CASSLAGGKSDTQYF
TRBJ1-4,few,TRBV7-9,-,TGTGCCAGCAGCTTACTTCGGTCAGGGAATGAAAAACTGTTTTTT,CASSLLRSGNEKLFF
TRBJ2-3,-,TRBV11-3,-,TGTGCCAGCAGCTCCGGGAGCACAGATACGCAGTATTTT,CASSSGSTDTQYF
TRBJ1-2,-,TRBV6-6,-,TGTGCCAGCAGCCCTTTCTCCATTGACGGGGACTATGGCTACACCTTC,CASSPFSIDGDYGYTF
TRBJ2-1,-,TRBV5-5,-,TGTGCCAGCAGCATCTACAGGGTATACAATGAGCAGTTCTTC,CASSIYRVYNEQFF
TRBJ1-4,-,TRBV9,-,TGTGCCAGCAGCCCCATGCAGGGTGAAGAAAAACTGTTTTTT,CASSPMQGEEKLFF
TRBJ2-3,few,TRBV5-1,-,TGCGCCAGCAGCTTGGGGCCCAGCACAGATACGCAGTATTTT,CASSLGPSTDTQYF
TRBJ2-2,few,TRBV11-2,TRBD2,TGTGCCAGCACCTGGGGGGGGTTCGACACCGGGGAGCTGTTTTTT,CASTWGGFDTGELFF
TRBJ2-7,few,TRBV6-1,TRBD2,TGTGCCAGCAGTGAGTGGGCTAGCGGGGGGGCGTACGAGCAGTACTTC,CASSEWASGGAYEQYF
TRBJ1-1,-,TRBV5-1,-,TGCGCCAGCAGCCCTACCGGGACACGGGAAGCTTTCTTT,CASSPTGTREAFF
TRBJ2-1,few,TRBV6-1,-,TGTGCCAGCAGGGGAGGCAATGAGCAGTTCTTC,CASRGGNEQFF
TRBJ1-2,-,TRBV30,-,TGTGCCTGGAGTGGGTCGGGCTATGGCTACACCTTC,CAWSGSGYGYTF
TRBJ2-2,-,TRBV6-5,TRBD2,TGTGCCAGCAGGAGCGGGGGTGAAACCGGGGAGCTGTTTTTT,CASRSGGETGELFF
TRBJ1-1,few,TRBV7-6,-,TGTGCCAGCAGCTTAGTAGGGCAGGGGAGCAACATGAACACTGAAGCTTTCTTT,CASSLVGQGSNMNTEAFF
TRBJ2-1,-,TRBV6-5,-,TGTGCCAGCAGCTACCCAGCGGGCCCTGAGCAGTTCTTC,CASSYPAGPEQFF
TRBJ2-1,few,TRBV7-2,TRBD1,TGTGCCAGCAGACCGTCCGGGACAGGGCTTGACAATGAGCAGTTCTTC,CASRPSGTGLDNEQFF
TRBJ2-3,few,TRBV11-2,-,TGTGCCAGCAGCTTAGCGGGGGTAACCGGCGATACGCAGTATTTT,CASSLAGVTGDTQYF